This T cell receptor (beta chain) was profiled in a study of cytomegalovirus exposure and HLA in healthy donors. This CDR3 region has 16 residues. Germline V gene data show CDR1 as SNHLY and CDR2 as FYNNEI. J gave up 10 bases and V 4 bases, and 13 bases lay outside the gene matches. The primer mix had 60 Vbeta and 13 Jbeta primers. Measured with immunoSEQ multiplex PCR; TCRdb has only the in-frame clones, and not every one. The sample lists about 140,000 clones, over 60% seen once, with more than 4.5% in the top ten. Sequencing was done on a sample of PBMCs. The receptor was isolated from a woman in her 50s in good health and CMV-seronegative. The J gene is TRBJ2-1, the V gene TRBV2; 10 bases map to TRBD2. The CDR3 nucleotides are TGTGCCAGCAGTGGTCTAGCGGGGGCCCTCGGAAACGAGCAGTTCTTC. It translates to CASSGLAGALGNEQFF.